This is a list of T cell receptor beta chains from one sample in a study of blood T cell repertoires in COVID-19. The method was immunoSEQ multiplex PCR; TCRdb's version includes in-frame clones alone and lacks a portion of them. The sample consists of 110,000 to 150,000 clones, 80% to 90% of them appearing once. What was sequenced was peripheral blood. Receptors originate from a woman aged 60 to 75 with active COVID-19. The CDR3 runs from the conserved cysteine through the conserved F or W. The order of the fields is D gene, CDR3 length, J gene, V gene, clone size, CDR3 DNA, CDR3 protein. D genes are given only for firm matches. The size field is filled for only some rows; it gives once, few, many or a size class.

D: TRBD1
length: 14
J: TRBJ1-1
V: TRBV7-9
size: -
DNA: TGTGCCAGCAGCGTATCCGTTAACAGGGGGAGTGCTTTCTTT
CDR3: CASSVSVNRGSAFF

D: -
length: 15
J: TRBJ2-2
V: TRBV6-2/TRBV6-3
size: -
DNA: TGTGCCAGCAGTGAGGCCAGGGGAGGGTCCGGGGAGCTGTTTTTT
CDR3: CASSEARGGSGELFF

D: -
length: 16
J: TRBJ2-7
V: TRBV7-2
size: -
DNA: TGTGCCAGCAGCTTAGGGTCGGCAGGGGGGTCCTACGAGCAGTACTTC
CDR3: CASSLGSAGGSYEQYF

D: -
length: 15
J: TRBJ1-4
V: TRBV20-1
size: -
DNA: TGCAGTGCTAGTCCGGGGGGGAGACCTAATGAAAAACTGTTTTTT
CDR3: CSASPGGRPNEKLFF

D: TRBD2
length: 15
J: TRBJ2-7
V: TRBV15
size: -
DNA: TGTGCCACCAGCAGTCGTCCAGCGGGAGGCTACGAGCAGTACTTC
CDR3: CATSSRPAGGYEQYF

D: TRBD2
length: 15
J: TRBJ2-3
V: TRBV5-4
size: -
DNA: TGTGCCAGCAGCTTGGGAGGGGACGGGGGGGATACGCAGTATTTT
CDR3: CASSLGGDGGDTQYF

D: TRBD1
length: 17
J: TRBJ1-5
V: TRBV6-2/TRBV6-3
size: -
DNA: TGTGCCAGCAGTTACTCGACGATCAGGGGGCCGCGGCAGCCCCAGCATTTT
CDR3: CASSYSTIRGPRQPQHF

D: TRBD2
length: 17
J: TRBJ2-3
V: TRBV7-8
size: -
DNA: TGTGCCAGCAGCTTAGTGCCGGGACTATATAACGCAGATACGCAGTATTTT
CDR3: CASSLVPGLYNADTQYF

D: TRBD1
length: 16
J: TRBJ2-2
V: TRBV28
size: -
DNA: TGTGCCAGTAGTCTACACGGGACAGCGAACACCGGGGAGCTGTTTTTT
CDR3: CASSLHGTANTGELFF

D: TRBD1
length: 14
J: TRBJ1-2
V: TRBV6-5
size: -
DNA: TGTGCCAGCAGTTGGGGACAGAACAACTATGGCTACACCTTC
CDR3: CASSWGQNNYGYTF

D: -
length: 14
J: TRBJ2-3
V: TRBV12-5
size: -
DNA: TGTGCTAGTGCCCCACCCCGGCGGCCAGATACGCAGTATTTT
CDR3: CASAPPRRPDTQYF

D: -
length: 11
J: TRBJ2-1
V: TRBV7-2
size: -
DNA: TGTGCCAGCAGCTTTAACAATGAGCAGTTCTTC
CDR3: CASSFNNEQFF

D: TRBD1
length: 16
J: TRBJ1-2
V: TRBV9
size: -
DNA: TGTGCCAGCAGCGTAGACCACTTGACAGGGGTATATGGCTACACCTTC
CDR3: CASSVDHLTGVYGYTF

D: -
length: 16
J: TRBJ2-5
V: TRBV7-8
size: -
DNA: TGTGCCAGCAGCCCCCTCAGGGGATTGTACCAAGAGACCCAGTACTTC
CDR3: CASSPLRGLYQETQYF

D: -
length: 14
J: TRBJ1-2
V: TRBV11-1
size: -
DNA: TGTGCCAGCAGCCCTCGGGAGGATAACTATGGCTACACCTTC
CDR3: CASSPREDNYGYTF

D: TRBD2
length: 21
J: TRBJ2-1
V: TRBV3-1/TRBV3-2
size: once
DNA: TGTGCCAGCAGCCAAGATCGCGGGACTAGCGGGAGGGCTCTGAGGAACAATGAGCAGTTCTTC
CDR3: CASSQDRGTSGRALRNNEQFF

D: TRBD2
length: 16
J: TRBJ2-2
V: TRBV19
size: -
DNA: TGTGCCAGTAGTATGGGGCTAGCGGGAGTCACCGGGGAGCTGTTTTTT
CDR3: CASSMGLAGVTGELFF

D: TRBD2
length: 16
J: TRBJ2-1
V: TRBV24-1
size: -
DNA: TGTGCCACCAGTGATCGAGGACTAGCGGGCTACAATGAGCAGTTCTTC
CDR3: CATSDRGLAGYNEQFF

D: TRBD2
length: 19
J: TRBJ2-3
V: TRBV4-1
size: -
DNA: TGCGCCAGCAGCCAAGACGGGGGGTATAGCGGGAGGGCTGCAGATACGCAGTATTTT
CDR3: CASSQDGGYSGRAADTQYF

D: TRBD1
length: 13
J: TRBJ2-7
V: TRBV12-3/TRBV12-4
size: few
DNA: TGTGCCAGCAGTCCGGGACAGATATACGAGCAGTACTTC
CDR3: CASSPGQIYEQYF

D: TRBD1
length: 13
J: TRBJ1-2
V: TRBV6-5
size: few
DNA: TGTGCCAGCAGTAAGGGACAGGGGCTTGGCTACACCTTC
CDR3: CASSKGQGLGYTF

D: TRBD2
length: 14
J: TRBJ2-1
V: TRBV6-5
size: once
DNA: TGTGCCAGCAGTCCCCGGGGTAGCGGGAATGAGCAGTTCTTC
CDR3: CASSPRGSGNEQFF

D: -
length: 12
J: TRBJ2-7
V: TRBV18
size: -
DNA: TGTGCCAGCTCACCTCAGGGTAGCGAGCAGTACTTC
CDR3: CASSPQGSEQYF

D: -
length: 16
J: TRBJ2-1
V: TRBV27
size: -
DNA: TGTGCCAGCAGCAGGTTACAAGCATTGGCGACCAATGAGCAGTTCTTC
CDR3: CASSRLQALATNEQFF

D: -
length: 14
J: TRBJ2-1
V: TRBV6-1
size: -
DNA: TGTGCCAGCAGTGAAGCTCTGCGTGGGCGTGAGCAGTTCTTC
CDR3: CASSEALRGREQFF

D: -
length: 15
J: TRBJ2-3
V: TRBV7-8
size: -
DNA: TGTGCCAGCAGCTTATCCCGGGAGACCCCCACTACGCAGTATTTT
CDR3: CASSLSRETPTTQYF

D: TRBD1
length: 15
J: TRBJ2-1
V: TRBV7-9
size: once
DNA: TGTGCCAGCAGCTTCCAGGGGGCGCTTGGCAATGAGCAGTTCTTC
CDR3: CASSFQGALGNEQFF

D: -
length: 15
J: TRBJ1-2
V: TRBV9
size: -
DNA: TGTGCCAGCAGCGTAGAGGATAGGGGTTTCTATGGCTACACCTTC
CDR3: CASSVEDRGFYGYTF

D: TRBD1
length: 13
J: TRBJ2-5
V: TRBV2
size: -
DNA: TGTGCCAGCAGTCGACAGGGGGCGGAGACCCAGTACTTC
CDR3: CASSRQGAETQYF

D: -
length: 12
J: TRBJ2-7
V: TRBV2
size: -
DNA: TGTGCCAGCAGTGGACTCGCGGACGAGCAGTACTTC
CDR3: CASSGLADEQYF

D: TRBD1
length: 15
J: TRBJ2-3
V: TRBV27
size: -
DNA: TGTGCCAGCAGTTTAAAGGGGGCTACTACAGATACGCAGTATTTT
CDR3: CASSLKGATTDTQYF

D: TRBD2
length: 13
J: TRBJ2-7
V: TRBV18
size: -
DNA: TGTGCCAGCTCGCGTACTAGCGGTGATGAGCAGTACTTC
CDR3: CASSRTSGDEQYF

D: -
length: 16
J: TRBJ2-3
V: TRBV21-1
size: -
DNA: TGTGCCAGCAGCCTGAGTATAGGGGCCGGCACAGATACGCAGTATTTT
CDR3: CASSLSIGAGTDTQYF

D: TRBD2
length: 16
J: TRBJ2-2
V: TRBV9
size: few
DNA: TGTGCCAGCAGCGCAGTGAACCGGGGGGTTGGCGGGGAGCTGTTTTTT
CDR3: CASSAVNRGVGGELFF

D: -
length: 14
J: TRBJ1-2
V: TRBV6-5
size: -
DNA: TGTGCCAGCAGTCAGGACAGCTTTCCCTATGGCTACACCTTC
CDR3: CASSQDSFPYGYTF

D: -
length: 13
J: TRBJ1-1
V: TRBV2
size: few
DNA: TGTGCCAGCACAGACGCCGGGTACACTGAAGCTTTCTTT
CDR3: CASTDAGYTEAFF

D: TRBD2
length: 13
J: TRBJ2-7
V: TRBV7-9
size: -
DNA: TGTGCCAGCAGTCAAGCGGGGACTTACGAGCAGTACTTC
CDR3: CASSQAGTYEQYF

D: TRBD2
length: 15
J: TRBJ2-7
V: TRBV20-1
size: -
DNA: TGCAGTGCTAGTAAACCGGGACTAGCGAGCTACGAGCAGTACTTC
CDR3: CSASKPGLASYEQYF